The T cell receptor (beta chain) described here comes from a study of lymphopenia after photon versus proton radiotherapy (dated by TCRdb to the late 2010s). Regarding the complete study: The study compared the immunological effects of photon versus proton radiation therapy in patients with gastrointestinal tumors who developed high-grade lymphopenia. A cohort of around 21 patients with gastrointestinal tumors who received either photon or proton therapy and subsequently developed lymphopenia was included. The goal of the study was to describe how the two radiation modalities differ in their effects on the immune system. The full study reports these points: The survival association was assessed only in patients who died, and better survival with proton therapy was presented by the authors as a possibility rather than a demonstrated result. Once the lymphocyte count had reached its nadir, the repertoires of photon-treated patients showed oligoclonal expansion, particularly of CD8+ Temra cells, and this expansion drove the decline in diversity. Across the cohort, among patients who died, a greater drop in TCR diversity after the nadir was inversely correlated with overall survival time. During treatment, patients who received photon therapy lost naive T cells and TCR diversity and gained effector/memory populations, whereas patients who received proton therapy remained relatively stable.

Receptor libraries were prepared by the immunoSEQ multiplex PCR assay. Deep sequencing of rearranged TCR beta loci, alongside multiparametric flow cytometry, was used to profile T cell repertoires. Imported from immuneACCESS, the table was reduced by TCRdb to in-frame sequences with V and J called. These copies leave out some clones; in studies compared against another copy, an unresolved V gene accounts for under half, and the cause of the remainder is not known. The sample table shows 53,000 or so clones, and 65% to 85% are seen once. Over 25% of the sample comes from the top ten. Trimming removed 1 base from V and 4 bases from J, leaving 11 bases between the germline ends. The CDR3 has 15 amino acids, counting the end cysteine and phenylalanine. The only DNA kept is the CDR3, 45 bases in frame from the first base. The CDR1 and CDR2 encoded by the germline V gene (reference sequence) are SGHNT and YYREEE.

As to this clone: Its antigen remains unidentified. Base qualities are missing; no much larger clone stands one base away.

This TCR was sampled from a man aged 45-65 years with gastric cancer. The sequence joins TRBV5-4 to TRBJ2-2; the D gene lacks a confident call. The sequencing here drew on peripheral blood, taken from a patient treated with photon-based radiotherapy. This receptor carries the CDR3 CASSLFQVPTGELFF. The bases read TGTGCCAGCAGCTTGTTCCAGGTCCCCACCGGGGAGCTGTTTTTT. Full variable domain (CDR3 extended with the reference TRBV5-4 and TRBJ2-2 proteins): ETGVTQSPTHLIKTRGQQVTLRCSSQSGHNTVSWYQQALGQGPQFIFQYYREEENGRGNFPPRFSGLQFPNYSSELNVNALELDDSALYLCASSLFQVPTGELFFGEGSRLTVL.